The 29 T cell receptor beta chains below were found in one sample sequenced in a study of blood T cell repertoires in COVID-19. Some clones are missing from TCRdb's copy, which holds only in-frame ones; the method was immunoSEQ multiplex PCR. The sample lists more than 90,000 clones, 82% seen once, with 18% in the top ten. The sequenced material came from peripheral blood. The receptors here all came from a man older than 75 with acute or convalescent COVID-19.

This chain links TRBV12-3 or TRBV12-4 with TRBJ1-6; perhaps TRBD1 as D (6 bases). Trimming removed 6 bases at V and 7 bases at J, with 7 bases between. The CDR3 loop spans 12 amino acids. CDR3 sequence: CASSQGNSPLHF. Written as DNA, the CDR3 is TGTGCCAGCAGCCAGGGGAATTCACCCCTCCACTTT.

This clone was seen just once. The chain joins TRBV19 to TRBJ2-1; tentatively, D is TRBD1 (5 bases). The CDR3 totals 12 residues. The V and J ends lost 10 bases and 7 bases respectively, with 14 bases between them. The germline CDR1 and CDR2 sequences are LNHDA and SQIVND (reference sequence). In DNA form, the CDR3 reads TGTGCCACCTCTCAGGGTAGGAATGAGCAGTTCTTC. Translating it yields CATSQGRNEQFF.

V and J are TRBV3-1 (or the pseudogene TRBV3-2) and TRBJ2-1, with 11 positions matching TRBD2. Unmatched junction bases numbered 4, after V lost 2 bases and J lost 10 bases. The CDR3 sequence is 14 residues long. Germline V gene lookup returns CDR1 LGHDT and CDR2 YNNKEL (reference sequence). This CDR3 is CASSQKLAGAEQFF. The CDR3 DNA reads as TGTGCCAGCAGCCAAAAACTAGCGGGGGCCGAGCAGTTCTTC.

This clone was picked up one time. The V gene is TRBV9, the J gene TRBJ2-7; D may be TRBD2 (6 bases). Between the trimmed V and J ends, which lost 2 bases and 5 bases, there was a span of 11 bases. This CDR3 contains 13 residues. The V gene's germline CDR1 is SGDLS and CDR2 YYNGEE. The CDR3 nucleotides are TGTGCCAGCAGCGTGGAGGGAGTCGACGAGCAGTACTTC. This translates into CASSVEGVDEQYF.

The chain links TRBV7-2 to TRBJ2-5; D possibly corresponds to TRBD2 (6 bases). Trimming stripped 3 bases from V and 4 bases from J, with 12 bases between. Germline CDR1 and CDR2: SGHTA and FQGNSA. The CDR3 contains 14 residues. The CDR3 loop reads CASSFSVEGETQYF. The CDR3 DNA sequence: TGTGCCAGCAGCTTCTCGGTGGAGGGAGAGACCCAGTACTTC.

This clone has ten or more counts. The chain employs TRBV3-1 (or the pseudogene TRBV3-2) and TRBJ2-1; the match to TRBD2 covers 7 bases. This CDR3 spans 15 amino acids. V was pared by 5 bases and J by 7 bases, with 11 bases of the junction left unmatched. CDR1 LGHDT and CDR2 YNNKEL come from the germline V gene (reference sequence). The DNA for the CDR3 is TGTGCCAGCAGCTCTGCGGGGGTTCGGGCGAATGAGCAGTTCTTC. It encodes CASSSAGVRANEQFF.

This sequence joins TRBV5-4 and TRBJ2-2; 10 bases are a match to TRBD1. V trimming: 4 bases; J trimming: 4 bases; junction bases outside the gene matches: 10. This CDR3 is built from 17 residues. Germline loops: CDR1 SGHNT, CDR2 YYREEE (reference sequence). CDR3 coding DNA: TGTGCCAGCAGCCCCCGGGACAGGGGAGTTACCACCGGGGAGCTGTTTTTT. Amino acids: CASSPRDRGVTTGELFF.

This sequence joins TRBV3-1 (or the pseudogene TRBV3-2) and TRBJ2-3; 10 bases match TRBD2. The trim removed 4 bases at V and 0 bases at J, leaving 7 bases unmatched. Germline assignment: CDR1 LGHDT and CDR2 YNNKEL (reference sequence). The CDR3 consists of 17 residues. Written as DNA, the CDR3 is TGTGCCAGCAGCCCAAGTCAGGGACTAGCGAGCACAGATACGCAGTATTTT. Translation: CASSPSQGLASTDTQYF.

CDR3 in amino acids: CASSLQGILGGEQYF. CDR3 nucleotide sequence: TGCGCCAGCAGCTTACAGGGCATCCTTGGCGGCGAGCAGTACTTC. The V gene is TRBV5-1, the J gene TRBJ2-7; possible D gene TRBD1, 6 bases. Germline CDR1 and CDR2: SGHRS and YFSETQ. The V end lost 2 bases, the J end lost 6 bases, and 18 bases lay between the germline ends. This CDR3 is built from 15 residues.

Worth noting for this clone: This sample also contains other DNA sequences that code for the same CDR3. The CDR3 region is CASSLSTGTDTQYF. CDR3 nucleotide sequence: TGTGCCAGCAGCTTATCAACTGGCACAGATACGCAGTATTTT. The V gene is TRBV7-9, the J gene TRBJ2-3; D remains unclear. CDR1 and CDR2 from the germline V gene are SEHNR and FQNEAQ (reference sequence). V lost 2 bases and J 1 base, leaving 7 bases between the germline ends. The CDR3 sequence is 14 residues long.

Here the CDR3 DNA reads TGTGCCAGCAAACAACGAGCGGGAGGGCCTTACGAGCAGTACTTC. This codes for CASKQRAGGPYEQYF. The rearrangement uses TRBV6-6 and TRBJ2-7; TRBD2 matches at 10 bases. V lost 7 bases to trimming and J lost 4 bases; unmatched junction nucleotides: 10. The CDR3 runs 15 residues. The germline V gene has CDR1 MNHNY and CDR2 SVGAGI (reference sequence).

The CDR3 is CASSIRDRGTGANVLTF. The CDR3 DNA follows: TGTGCCAGTAGTATCCGGGACAGGGGAACTGGGGCCAACGTCCTGACTTTC. V gene TRBV19 combines with J gene TRBJ2-6; 10 bases map to TRBD1. Germline V gives CDR1 LNHDA, CDR2 SQIVND (reference sequence). The CDR3 spans 17 residues. The ends lost 3 bases at V and 2 bases at J; junction bases unmatched: 4.

The gene calls are TRBV7-2 and TRBJ1-1; a weak D match, TRBD1 (6 bases). V was trimmed by 5 bases and J by 2 bases, leaving 15 bases between them. Germline loops: CDR1 SGHTA, CDR2 FQGNSA. CDR3 length: 15 residues. Here the CDR3 DNA reads TGTGCCAGCAGCACCCGAACAGGGTACAACACTGAAGCTTTCTTT. Translated: CASSTRTGYNTEAFF.

V usage is TRBV24-1 and J usage is TRBJ2-1; 12 nucleotides agree with TRBD2. This CDR3 contains 18 residues. Germline V gene lookup returns CDR1 KGHDR and CDR2 SFDVKD. The J segment lost 2 bases and the V segment lost 5 bases, leaving 9 bases of the junction unmatched. The CDR3 sequence: CATSGKLAGGSAYNEQFF. CDR3 DNA sequence: TGTGCCACCAGTGGGAAGCTAGCGGGGGGGAGCGCCTACAATGAGCAGTTCTTC.

The J gene is TRBJ1-5, the V gene TRBV5-5; 7 bases match TRBD1. V shed 1 base, J shed 2 bases, and the junction held 3 bases outside the gene matches. The CDR3 is made up of 15 amino acids. Looked up from germline, CDR1 is SGHKS and CDR2 is YYEKEE (reference sequence). CDR3 in DNA: TGTGCCAGCAGCTTGTTGCAGGGGGGCAATCAGCCCCAGCATTTT. Its translation: CASSLLQGGNQPQHF.

The J gene is TRBJ1-3, the V gene TRBV9, with 8 bases lining up with TRBD1. The ends lost 3 bases at V and 3 bases at J; junction bases unmatched: 5. Germline-derived CDR1 and CDR2 are SGDLS and YYNGEE. This CDR3 contains 15 residues. CDR3 protein: CASSDRTGNGNTIYF. In DNA form, the CDR3 reads TGTGCCAGCAGCGATCGGACAGGGAATGGAAACACCATATATTTT.

V usage is TRBV30 and J usage is TRBJ1-2; possible D gene TRBD1, 6 bases. From germline, CDR1 is GTSNPN and CDR2 SVGIG (reference sequence). The CDR3 extends over 14 amino acids. V was trimmed by 0 bases and J by 7 bases, leaving 15 bases between them. This CDR3 is CAWSVSPGGSGYTF. The CDR3 DNA sequence: TGTGCCTGGAGTGTAAGTCCGGGGGGCAGTGGCTACACCTTC.

The DNA of the CDR3 is TGTGCCAGTAGTATAGATTCCCTATATGGCTACACCTTC. Translated, it gives CASSIDSLYGYTF. The chain combines TRBV19 with TRBJ1-2; D is unresolved. CDR1 is LNHDA and CDR2 is SQIVND in the germline V gene (reference sequence). The CDR3 consists of 13 residues. V lost 0 bases, J lost 5 bases, and 7 bases lay in between.

Only a few counts were recorded for this clone. This rearrangement joins TRBV28 to TRBJ2-2; D perhaps matches TRBD1 (6 bases). Germline-derived CDR1 and CDR2 are MDHEN and SYDVKM. The CDR3 length is 13 residues. Deletions cut 5 bases from V and 6 bases from J, with 10 bases between. CDR3 residues: CASSPTGPGELFF. CDR3 nucleotides: TGTGCCAGCAGTCCCACAGGGCCCGGGGAGCTGTTTTTT.

The V call is TRBV19, the J call TRBJ2-5, with D possibly being TRBD1 (6 bases). Germline V CDR1 and CDR2: LNHDA, SQIVND (reference sequence). The CDR3 spans 14 residues. With 4 bases removed from V and 5 bases from J, the gap between germline ends came to 14 bases. The CDR3: CASSKRTVPETQYF. The DNA of the CDR3 is TGTGCCAGTAGTAAGAGGACAGTTCCGGAGACCCAGTACTTC. Combining the CDR3 with reference TRBV19 and TRBJ2-5 gives the whole variable domain DGGITQSPKYLFRKEGQNVTLSCEQNLNHDAMYWYRQDPGQGLRLIYYSQIVNDFQKGDIAEGYSVSREKKESFPLTVTSAQKNPTAFYLCASSKRTVPETQYFGPGTRLLVL.

The count of this clone is one. The chain combines TRBV7-2 with TRBJ2-7; 10 bases map to TRBD2. V was pared by 6 bases and J by 5 bases, with 7 bases of the junction left unmatched. The CDR3 has 14 amino acids. Looked up from germline, CDR1 is SGHTA and CDR2 is FQGNSA. The CDR3 DNA follows: TGTGCCAGCAGTAAGGGACTAGCGACCCACGAGCAGTACTTC. Translating it yields CASSKGLATHEQYF.

The chain couples TRBV5-1 to TRBJ2-2; D may be TRBD1 (5 bases). This CDR3 comprises 16 residues. V lost 4 bases to trimming and J lost 8 bases, with 21 bases between them. Germline V gene lookup returns CDR1 SGHRS and CDR2 YFSETQ. The CDR3 spells CASSPRAGNIRGELFF. CDR3 in DNA: TGCGCCAGCAGCCCCCGGGCAGGGAATATACGGGGGGAGCTGTTTTTT.

V and J are TRBV9 and TRBJ1-2; the match to TRBD1 covers 7 bases. V was pared by 3 bases and J by 0 bases, with 5 bases of the junction left unmatched. The CDR3 is made up of 15 amino acids. Germline CDR1 is SGDLS and CDR2 is YYNGEE. The CDR3 DNA reads TGTGCCAGCAGCGGCCCGGGACAGACTAACTATGGCTACACCTTC. It encodes CASSGPGQTNYGYTF.

The chain uses TRBV28 and TRBJ2-5, with 10 positions matching TRBD2. From germline, CDR1 is MDHEN and CDR2 SYDVKM. This CDR3 has 15 residues. The J segment lost 3 bases and the V segment lost 5 bases, leaving 6 bases of the junction unmatched. CDR3 amino acids: CASSRSSGGKETQYF. In DNA form, the CDR3 reads TGTGCCAGCAGTCGCAGTAGCGGGGGGAAAGAGACCCAGTACTTC.

There are a few counts of this clone. The chain links TRBV7-2 to TRBJ1-4, with TRBD1 identical over 10 bases. Germline values: CDR1 SGHTA, CDR2 FQGNSA. This CDR3 contains 15 residues. V shed 5 bases, J shed 6 bases, and the junction held 6 bases outside the gene matches. CDR3 residues: CASSTDRGRDEKLFF. CDR3 sequence (DNA): TGTGCCAGCAGCACCGACAGGGGGCGGGATGAAAAACTGTTTTTT.

The J gene is TRBJ2-7, the V gene TRBV13; 7 positions agree with TRBD1. This CDR3 has 15 amino acids. Unmatched junction bases numbered 3, after V lost 1 base and J lost 0 bases. CDR1 is PRHDT and CDR2 is FYEKMQ in the germline V gene (reference sequence). The CDR3 is CASSLVPGGSYEQYF. The CDR3 coding sequence is TGTGCCAGCAGCTTAGTTCCAGGGGGCTCCTACGAGCAGTACTTC.

This chain connects TRBV7-9 to TRBJ1-2; D gene uncertain. The CDR3 is 12 residues long. Trimming took 5 bases from V and 7 from J, leaving 11 bases between them. Germline CDR1 reads SEHNR; CDR2 reads FQNEAQ (reference sequence). CDR3 region: CASSLNQRGYTF. The CDR3 bases are TGTGCCAGCAGCCTCAACCAGCGTGGCTACACCTTC.

The genes are TRBV7-2 and TRBJ2-7; D gene unclear. The CDR3 sequence is 15 residues long. Germline values: CDR1 SGHTA, CDR2 FQGNSA. The V gene lost 1 base and the J gene lost 5 bases, with 15 bases spanning the gap. The CDR3 DNA reads TGTGCCAGCAGCTTAGACCCCTTACGGGTTCACGAGCAGTACTTC. It specifies CASSLDPLRVHEQYF.

The genes are TRBV6-5 and TRBJ2-3; maybe TRBD2 (5 bases). This CDR3 region has 13 residues. In germline, CDR1 is MNHEY, CDR2 SVGAGI. Trimming shortened V by 2 bases and J by 4 bases, and 7 bases separated the two germline ends. The CDR3 here is CASSYRGPDTQYF. The CDR3 DNA is TGTGCCAGCAGTTACCGAGGGCCAGATACGCAGTATTTT.